Each of the 31 T cell receptor beta chains below was sequenced from the same sample in a study of naive and memory T cell subsets. Four PCR rounds used nested alpha and beta constant region primers plus the SP2 primer. Each CDR3 protein is one row after TCRdb ran MiXCR on the 5' RACE reads. This sample has roughly 48,000 distinct CDR3 sequences, with about 4.5% found just once. An oligonucleotide containing a UMI was ligated to the 3' end of TCR cDNA. The source of these receptors is a female donor in good health.

This clonotype was detected many times. V and J are TRBV18 and TRBJ2-1, with D perhaps TRBD2 (5 bases). Germline V gene sequence: CDR1 KGHSH, CDR2 LQKENI. The length of the CDR3 is 15 residues. Trimming removed 3 bases from V and 0 bases from J, with 9 bases in between. The CDR3 sequence is CASSPARDSYNEQFF. For the CDR3, the DNA is TGTGCCAGCTCACCTGCCCGGGACTCCTACAATGAGCAGTTCTTC.

This clonotype was recorded many times. CDR3: CASSGNEQFF. The DNA for the CDR3 is TGCGCCAGCAGCGGTAATGAGCAGTTCTTC. This chain connects TRBV5-1 to TRBJ2-1; no definite D call. The CDR3 sequence is 10 residues long. V shed 4 bases and J shed 7 bases, with 3 bases lying between them. Germline CDR1 reads SGHRS; CDR2 reads YFSETQ.

The V gene is TRBV19, the J gene TRBJ2-6; 10 bases agree with TRBD1. CDR1 is LNHDA, CDR2 SQIVND, per germline (reference sequence). This CDR3 comprises 18 residues. After removal of 5 bases from V and 3 bases from J, the junction contained 10 bases not matched to a gene. CDR3 amino acids: CASSRSWTGGSGANVLTF. The CDR3 coding sequence is TGTGCCAGTAGTCGTTCGTGGACAGGGGGAAGTGGGGCCAACGTCCTGACTTTC.

The chain employs TRBV29-1 and TRBJ1-3; 7 bases are shared with TRBD1. V trimming: 0 bases; J trimming: 4 bases; junction bases outside the gene matches: 3. The CDR3 sequence is 14 residues long. CDR1 and CDR2 (germline): SQVTM, ANQGSEA. The CDR3 bases are TGCAGCGTTGAAGAAGGGGGCTCGGGAAACACCATATATTTT. This translates into CSVEEGGSGNTIYF. Full variable domain (rest looked up from reference TRBV29-1 and TRBJ1-3): SAVISQKPSRDICQRGTSLTIQCQVDSQVTMMFWYRQQPGQSLTLIATANQGSEATYESGFVIDKFPISRPNLTFSTLTVSNMSPEDSSIYLCSVEEGGSGNTIYFGEGSWLTVV.

This clonotype was observed many times. The V call is TRBV7-2, the J call TRBJ1-4; TRBD1 might be the D (6 bases). The CDR3 totals 15 residues. Germline-derived CDR1 and CDR2 are SGHTA and FQGNSA. The V and J ends lost 1 base and 11 bases respectively, with 17 bases between them. Here the CDR3 DNA reads TGTGCCAGCAGCTTAGGAAGGGACACTCTCGATAAACTGTTTTTT. Amino acid sequence: CASSLGRDTLDKLFF.

This clonotype showed up many times. The chain uses TRBV6-2 or TRBV6-3 and TRBJ1-1, with a possible D match to TRBD1 (6 bases). Germline V CDR1 and CDR2: MNHEY, SVGEGT. Trimming took off 7 bases at V and 0 bases at J, with 15 bases between the two ends. This CDR3 has 15 amino acids. DNA of the CDR3: TGTGCCAGCAATGTGGTGGCAGGGGTGAACACTGAAGCTTTCTTT. The encoded protein is CASNVVAGVNTEAFF.

This clonotype was counted between two and nine times. The rearrangement joins TRBV29-1 to TRBJ2-3; D is unresolved. The CDR3 consists of 13 residues. Germline CDR1 reads SQVTM; CDR2 reads ANQGSEA. The germline V and J ends were trimmed by 4 bases and 5 bases, with 13 bases remaining between them. The CDR3 sequence is CSVGMVVGDTQYF. CDR3 bases: TGCAGCGTTGGAATGGTAGTGGGAGATACGCAGTATTTT.

This clonotype was seen at least ten times. The chain couples TRBV28 to TRBJ2-2; TRBD2 agrees at 8 bases. Trimming took 3 bases from V and 0 from J; bases not matched to a gene: 15. The CDR3 consists of 20 residues. Germline V CDR1 and CDR2: MDHEN, SYDVKM. The CDR3, as DNA: TGTGCCAGCAGTTTCCGATCGACTTTAGCGGGGTTCGCGAACACCGGGGAGCTGTTTTTT. This encodes CASSFRSTLAGFANTGELFF.

Ten or more counts support this clonotype. The genes are TRBV30 and TRBJ1-5; possibly TRBD1 for D (6 bases). V was cut by 1 base and J by 3 bases, with 25 bases left in between. The germline V gene has CDR1 GTSNPN and CDR2 SVGIG (reference sequence). The CDR3 is 19 amino acids. CDR3 nucleotides: TGTGCCTGGAGTGGAGGTATGGCGGGATTTGGACAGTTCAATCAGCCCCAGCATTTT. Its translation: CAWSGGMAGFGQFNQPQHF.

There are many counts of this clonotype. The CDR3 sequence is CASSIPGAAYGYTF. DNA for the CDR3: TGTGCCAGCAGCATCCCGGGGGCGGCCTATGGCTACACCTTC. V is TRBV7-2 and J is TRBJ1-2; tentatively, D is TRBD1 (6 bases). V lost 5 bases and J lost 4, with 14 bases in between. Germline lookup yields CDR1 SGHTA and CDR2 FQGNSA. CDR3 length: 14 residues.

This clonotype was detected a few times. V usage is TRBV6-6 and J usage is TRBJ1-5, with 10 bases lining up with TRBD1. Unmatched junction bases numbered 6, after V lost 2 bases and J lost 5 bases. Germline V gene sequence: CDR1 MNHNY, CDR2 SVGAGI (reference sequence). The CDR3 runs to 16 residues. Here the CDR3 DNA reads TGTGCCAGCAGTTACCCGGGACAGGGGTGGGATCAGCCCCAGCATTTT. This gives the protein CASSYPGQGWDQPQHF.

There are many counts of this clonotype. The chain employs TRBV6-1 and TRBJ2-5; the D is unclear. Germline V gene sequence: CDR1 MNHNS, CDR2 SASEGT. The CDR3 is 14 amino acids. V dropped 6 bases and J dropped 4 bases, with 15 bases sitting between them. CDR3 sequence reads: CASRGTGQGETQYF. The CDR3 bases are TGTGCCAGCAGAGGAACCGGGCAAGGAGAGACCCAGTACTTC.

In regard to this clonotype: With a much larger clone just one base away, this may be a read error. The chain is built from TRBV11-2 and TRBJ2-2; no firm D call. Germline values: CDR1 SGHAT, CDR2 FQNNGV. The ends were cut back, 5 bases at V and 2 bases at J, with 12 bases in the middle. The CDR3 consists of 15 residues. CDR3 bases: TGTGCCAGCAGCCGCCGGGCCCATAACACCGGGGAGCTGTTTTTT. Translation: CASSRRAHNTGELFF.

There are a few counts of this clonotype. CDR3 region: CASSPRTSGRLGEQFF. In DNA, the CDR3 is TGTGCCAGCAGCCCCCGGACTAGCGGGAGGCTTGGTGAGCAGTTCTTC. V and J are TRBV3-1 and TRBJ2-1, with 14 bases matching TRBD2. J was trimmed by 9 bases and V by 4 bases; bases with no gene match: 8. Germline V CDR1 and CDR2: LGHDT, YNNKEL (reference sequence). This CDR3 contains 16 residues.

At least ten counts were recorded for this clonotype. J is TRBJ1-2 and V is TRBV4-3; TRBD1 agrees at 8 bases. CDR3 length: 15 amino acids. After removal of 0 bases from V and 7 bases from J, the junction contained 7 bases not matched to a gene. CDR1 and CDR2 from the germline V gene are LGHNA and YSLEER. In nucleotides, the CDR3 is TGCGCCAGCAGCCAAGACGCCAGGGGGCGCGGTGGCTACACCTTC. It specifies CASSQDARGRGGYTF.

In its sample, this clonotype was seen many times. The chain combines TRBV20-1 with TRBJ2-1; TRBD2 matches at 8 bases. This CDR3 is built from 14 residues. V shed 4 bases, J shed 6 bases, and the junction held 8 bases outside the gene matches. The V gene's germline CDR1 is DFQATT and CDR2 SNEGSKA (reference sequence). CDR3 protein: CSATLGLALNEQFF. CDR3 sequence (DNA): TGCAGTGCTACTCTCGGACTAGCACTCAATGAGCAGTTCTTC.

This clonotype was detected many times. The rearrangement joins TRBV7-9 to TRBJ2-5; possible D gene TRBD2, 5 bases. Trimming pared 5 bases from V and 1 base from J, leaving 11 bases between. The CDR3 is 14 residues long. Germline V gene data show CDR1 as SEHNR and CDR2 as FQNEAQ (reference sequence). CDR3 residues: CASSRTGIQETQYF. The CDR3 region has the DNA TGTGCCAGCAGCCGGACGGGGATCCAAGAGACCCAGTACTTC.

In its sample, this clonotype was seen a few times. This sequence joins TRBV7-2 and TRBJ2-1; D gene uncertain. Germline CDR1 and CDR2: SGHTA and FQGNSA. The CDR3 totals 16 residues. Trimming cost V 2 bases and J 0 bases, with 11 bases left between them. The CDR3 sequence is CASSLKSLSSYNEQFF. CDR3 DNA: TGTGCCAGCAGCTTAAAGTCTCTGAGCTCCTACAATGAGCAGTTCTTC.

J is TRBJ2-3 and V is TRBV20-1, with TRBD2 matching 10 bases. The J segment lost 4 bases and the V segment lost 6 bases, leaving 10 bases of the junction unmatched. The CDR3 has 15 amino acids. From germline, CDR1 is DFQATT and CDR2 SNEGSKA (reference sequence). In DNA, the CDR3 is TGCAGTGCACGAGAATTAGCGGGAGGATCAGATACGCAGTATTTT. Translated: CSARELAGGSDTQYF.

This clonotype was detected many times. Here the CDR3 reads CASSFSPPGTANEKLFF. DNA for the CDR3: TGTGCCAGTAGTTTTTCCCCCCCCGGGACGGCAAATGAAAAACTGTTTTTT. This sequence joins TRBV19 and TRBJ1-4, with a tentative D call TRBD1 (5 bases). V was cut by 5 bases and J by 5 bases, with 21 bases left in between. The CDR3 loop spans 17 amino acids. Germline V lookup: CDR1 LNHDA, CDR2 SQIVND (reference sequence).

This clonotype was recorded many times. The CDR3 coding sequence is TGCAGTGTCCGGCGGGGCGGAGGCACAGATACGCAGTATTTT. It yields the protein CSVRRGGGTDTQYF. This chain joins TRBV20-1 and TRBJ2-3; D perhaps matches TRBD2 (6 bases). The CDR3 sequence is 14 residues long. Looked up from germline, CDR1 is DFQATT and CDR2 is SNEGSKA (reference sequence). Between the trimmed V and J ends, which lost 7 bases and 1 base, there was a span of 15 bases.

This clonotype was counted many times. V and J are TRBV2 and TRBJ1-5; 11 nucleotides agree with TRBD1. There are 18 residues in the CDR3. Germline CDR1 reads SNHLY; CDR2 reads FYNNEI. V was pared by 4 bases and J by 0 bases, with 8 bases of the junction left unmatched. The CDR3 region has the DNA TGTGCCAGCAGTGGGGACAGGGGGAACCTATATAGCAATCAGCCCCAGCATTTT. Translating it yields CASSGDRGNLYSNQPQHF.

The chain couples TRBV18 to TRBJ2-4, with TRBD2 identical over 9 bases. This CDR3 has 20 amino acids. The trim removed 2 bases at V and 0 bases at J, leaving 14 bases unmatched. Per the germline V gene, CDR1 is KGHSH and CDR2 is LQKENI. The CDR3 sequence: CASSPLASGNSLLAKNIQYF. CDR3 nucleotides: TGTGCCAGCTCACCATTGGCTAGCGGGAACAGCCTACTAGCCAAAAACATTCAGTACTTC.

This clonotype was detected ten times or more. The rearrangement joins TRBV6-5 to TRBJ1-2; 8 bases line up with TRBD1. From germline, CDR1 is MNHEY and CDR2 SVGAGI. This CDR3 is built from 13 residues. The V segment lost 7 bases and the J segment 4 bases; nucleotides outside the gene matches: 5. The DNA for the CDR3 is TGTGCCAGCACCACCGGACAGGGCTATGGCTACACCTTC. This gives the protein CASTTGQGYGYTF.

The chain uses TRBV7-3 and TRBJ1-2; 9 bases align to TRBD1. J gave up 2 bases and V 7 bases, and 11 bases lay outside the gene matches. Looked up from germline, CDR1 is SGHTA and CDR2 is FQGTGA. CDR3 length: 16 amino acids. The CDR3 sequence: CASTLKGQGSNYGYTF. CDR3 nucleotide sequence: TGTGCCAGCACCCTTAAGGGACAGGGTTCGAACTATGGCTACACCTTC.

At least ten counts were recorded for this clonotype. The V gene is TRBV9, the J gene TRBJ2-7; no clear D gene. Trimming shortened V by 0 bases and J by 2 bases, and 12 bases separated the two germline ends. Germline CDR1 reads SGDLS; CDR2 reads YYNGEE. The CDR3 runs 15 residues. DNA of the CDR3: TGTGCCAGCAGCGTAGCTGGCGCCTCCACCTACGAGCAGTACTTC. Protein: CASSVAGASTYEQYF.

This clonotype was seen ten or more times. The chain has TRBV7-2 and TRBJ2-7; tentatively, D is TRBD1 or TRBD2 (5 bases each). Germline V gene lookup returns CDR1 SGHTA and CDR2 FQGNSA. This CDR3 has 15 residues. Trimming took off 2 bases at V and 7 bases at J, with 18 bases between the two ends. CDR3 bases: TGTGCCAGCAGCTTATCCCAGGGCCTATCGGGGGAGCAGTACTTC. Amino acids: CASSLSQGLSGEQYF.

In its sample, this clonotype was seen many times. This chain links TRBV29-1 with TRBJ2-4; D unresolved. V was cut by 5 bases and J by 0 bases, with 14 bases left in between. The CDR3 loop spans 15 amino acids. CDR1 and CDR2 from the germline V gene are SQVTM and ANQGSEA. As DNA, the CDR3 is TGCAGCGTTCGGGTCCTGGCCTTAGCCAAAAACATTCAGTACTTC. It yields the protein CSVRVLALAKNIQYF.

This clonotype was seen ten or more times. V usage is TRBV10-3 and J usage is TRBJ2-1; TRBD2 matches at 13 bases. The CDR3 is 16 residues long. Germline V gene sequence: CDR1 ENHRY, CDR2 SYGVKD. The J segment lost 0 bases and the V segment lost 8 bases, leaving 4 bases of the junction unmatched. The CDR3 is CAILGTSGISYNEQFF. The CDR3 DNA sequence: TGTGCCATCCTCGGGACTAGCGGGATCTCCTACAATGAGCAGTTCTTC.

In this sample, this clonotype turned up a few times. The J gene is TRBJ2-7, the V gene TRBV28; D is ambiguous. This CDR3 comprises 14 residues. Trimming took 3 bases from V and 3 from J, leaving 12 bases between them. Germline assignment: CDR1 MDHEN and CDR2 SYDVKM. In DNA, the CDR3 is TGTGCCAGCAGTTTTCCGATACCCAGCTACGAGCAGTACTTC. Its protein product is CASSFPIPSYEQYF. Based on the CDR3 plus reference TRBV28 and TRBJ2-7, the full variable domain is DVKVTQSSRYLVKRTGEKVFLECVQDMDHENMFWYRQDPGLGLRLIYFSYDVKMKEKGDIPEGYSVSREKKERFSLILESASTNQTSMYLCASSFPIPSYEQYFGPGTRLTVT.

There are many counts of this clonotype. The rearrangement joins TRBV5-6 to TRBJ2-7; 7 positions match TRBD2. This CDR3 comprises 16 residues. Germline V CDR1 and CDR2: SGHDT, YYEEEE. V shed 4 bases, J shed 0 bases, and the junction held 10 bases outside the gene matches. The CDR3 here is CASSPTAGWSSYEQYF. Here the CDR3 DNA reads TGTGCCAGCAGCCCAACAGCGGGATGGTCCTCCTACGAGCAGTACTTC.